A few counts support the clone carrying this T cell receptor beta chain. Its antigen is as yet unknown. Previously described methods and listed TCR primers were used for bulk TCR libraries. One entry per CDR3 protein, called by TCRdb with MiXCR from the PCR reads. The profile covers about half a million distinct CDR3 sequences, with about 22% appearing a single time and about 0.8% taken by the ten largest. CDR1 is MNHEY and CDR2 is SVGEGT in the germline V gene. The CDR3 length is 18 residues. With 4 bases clipped from V and 5 bases from J, the junction kept 15 bases outside the gene matches. This sample is part of a study of molecular identifiers for immune sequencing clone quantification. Whole-study findings and limits: Detecting spiked Jurkat TCR RNA from one cell among about a million naive cells was reportedly possible.

This TCR was recovered from a human donor in good health. Some libraries in this study had Jurkat cell RNA spiked in. The sample was naive CD8+ T cells from blood, with Jurkat cell RNA spiked in. The sample's subset: FACS-sorted CD8+CD4-CCR7+CD45RA+ naive T cells. The rearrangement uses TRBV6-2 or TRBV6-3 and TRBJ2-2; 8 nucleotides agree with TRBD1. For the CDR3, the DNA is TGTGCCAGCAGTTCCCCCTATTTGGACAGGGAAAGGACCGGGGAGCTGTTTTTT. It is translated as CASSSPYLDRERTGELFF.